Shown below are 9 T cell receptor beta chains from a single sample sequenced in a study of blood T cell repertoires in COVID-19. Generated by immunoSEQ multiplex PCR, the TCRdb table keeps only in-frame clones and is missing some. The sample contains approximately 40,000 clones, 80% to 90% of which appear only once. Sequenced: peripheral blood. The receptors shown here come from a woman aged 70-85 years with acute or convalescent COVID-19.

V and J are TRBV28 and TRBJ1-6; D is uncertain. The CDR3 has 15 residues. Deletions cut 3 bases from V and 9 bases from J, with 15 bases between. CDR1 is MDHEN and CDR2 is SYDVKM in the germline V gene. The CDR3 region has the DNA TGTGCCAGCAGTTTCGTCGCCACCAGTGGTTCACCCCTCCACTTT. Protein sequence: CASSFVATSGSPLHF.

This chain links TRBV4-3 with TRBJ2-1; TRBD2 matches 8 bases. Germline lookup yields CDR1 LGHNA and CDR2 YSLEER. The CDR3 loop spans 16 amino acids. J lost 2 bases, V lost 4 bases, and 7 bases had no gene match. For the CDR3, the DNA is TGCGCCAGCAGCCGAGAGCGGGAGTGGCCCTACAATGAGCAGTTCTTC. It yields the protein CASSREREWPYNEQFF.

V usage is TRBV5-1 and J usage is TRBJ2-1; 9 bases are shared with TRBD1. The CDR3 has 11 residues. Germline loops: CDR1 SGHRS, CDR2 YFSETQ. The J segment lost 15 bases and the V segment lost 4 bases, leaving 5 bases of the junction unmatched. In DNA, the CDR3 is TGCGCCAGCAGCCTGGGACAGGGCACGTTCTTC. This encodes CASSLGQGTFF.

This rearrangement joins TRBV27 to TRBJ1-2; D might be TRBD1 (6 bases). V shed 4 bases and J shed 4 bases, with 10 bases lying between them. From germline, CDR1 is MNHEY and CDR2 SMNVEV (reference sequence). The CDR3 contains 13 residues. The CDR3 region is CASSSTGIYGYTF. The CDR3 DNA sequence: TGTGCCAGCAGTTCAACAGGGATCTATGGCTACACCTTC.

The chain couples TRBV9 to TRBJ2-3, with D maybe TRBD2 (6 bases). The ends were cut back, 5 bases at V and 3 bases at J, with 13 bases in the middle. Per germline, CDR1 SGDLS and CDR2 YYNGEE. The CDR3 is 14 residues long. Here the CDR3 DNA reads TGTGCCAGCAGTTCAGCGGGTAATACAGATACGCAGTATTTT. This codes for CASSSAGNTDTQYF.

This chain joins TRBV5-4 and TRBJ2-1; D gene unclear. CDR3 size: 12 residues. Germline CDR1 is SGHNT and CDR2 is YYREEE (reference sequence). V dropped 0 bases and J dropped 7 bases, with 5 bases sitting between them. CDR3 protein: CASSLEQNEQFF. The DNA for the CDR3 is TGTGCCAGCAGCTTGGAACAGAATGAGCAGTTCTTC.

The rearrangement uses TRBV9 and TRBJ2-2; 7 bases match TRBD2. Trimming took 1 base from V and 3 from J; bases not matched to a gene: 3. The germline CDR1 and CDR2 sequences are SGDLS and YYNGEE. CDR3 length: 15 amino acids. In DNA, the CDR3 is TGTGCCAGCAGCGTACTAGCGGAATACACCGGGGAGCTGTTTTTT. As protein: CASSVLAEYTGELFF.

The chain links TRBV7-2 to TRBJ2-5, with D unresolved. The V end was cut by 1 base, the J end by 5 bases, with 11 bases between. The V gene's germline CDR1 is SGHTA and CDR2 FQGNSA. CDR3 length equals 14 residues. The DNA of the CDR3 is TGTGCCAGCAGCTTAGGCCTAGTCCCTGAGACCCAGTACTTC. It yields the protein CASSLGLVPETQYF.

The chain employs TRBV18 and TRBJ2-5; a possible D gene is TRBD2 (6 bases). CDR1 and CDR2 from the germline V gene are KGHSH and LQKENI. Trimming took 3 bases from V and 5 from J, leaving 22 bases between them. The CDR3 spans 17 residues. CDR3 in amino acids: CASSPPPGGVKGETQYF. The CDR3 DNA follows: TGTGCCAGCTCACCGCCTCCCGGGGGAGTAAAGGGCGAGACCCAGTACTTC.